The rows below give T cell receptor beta chains drawn from one sample of a study of shared clonotypes between healthy human individuals. The method was immunoSEQ multiplex PCR; TCRdb's version includes in-frame clones alone and lacks a portion of them. The table includes roughly 2 million clones, about 95% detected once. Sequencing input: naive CD8+ T cells sorted from blood. The receptors come from a man aged 18 to 30 in good health. Each CDR3 is given with its conserved first and last residue. Each record gives: V gene, clone size, D gene, J gene, CDR3 DNA, CDR3 protein. A D gene is named only where the DNA matches it firmly. Not all rows give a size; the values are once, few, many and, for expanded clones, a class.

v_call: TRBV27; clone_size: .; d_call: .; j_call: TRBJ2-3; cdr3_nt: TGTGCCAGCAGTTTTGTGGGGGCCGCTAGCACAGATACGCAGTATTTT; cdr3_aa: CASSFVGAASTDTQYF
v_call: TRBV7-7; clone_size: .; d_call: TRBD1; j_call: TRBJ2-5; cdr3_nt: TGTGCTAGCAGCTTACGACAGGGGGCCGGGGAGACCCAGTACTTC; cdr3_aa: CASSLRQGAGETQYF
v_call: TRBV5-5; clone_size: .; d_call: TRBD1; j_call: TRBJ2-1; cdr3_nt: TGTGCCAGCAGCGGGGGACAGGCCTACAATGAGCAGTTCTTC; cdr3_aa: CASSGGQAYNEQFF
v_call: TRBV13; clone_size: .; d_call: .; j_call: TRBJ2-5; cdr3_nt: TGTGCCAGCAGCTTAGGTGCACAAGAGACCCAGTACTTC; cdr3_aa: CASSLGAQETQYF
v_call: TRBV12-5; clone_size: .; d_call: TRBD1; j_call: TRBJ1-1; cdr3_nt: TGTGCTAGTGGCCCAGGGACAGGACGGAACACTGAAGCTTTCTTT; cdr3_aa: CASGPGTGRNTEAFF
v_call: TRBV30; clone_size: .; d_call: .; j_call: TRBJ1-5; cdr3_nt: TGTGCCTGGGCCGAGTTAAACCAGCCCCAGCATTTT; cdr3_aa: CAWAELNQPQHF
v_call: TRBV7-9; clone_size: .; d_call: TRBD1; j_call: TRBJ2-3; cdr3_nt: TGTGCCAGCAGCCCCAGGGACAGGGTTACAGATACGCAGTATTTT; cdr3_aa: CASSPRDRVTDTQYF
v_call: TRBV27; clone_size: .; d_call: .; j_call: TRBJ1-1; cdr3_nt: TGTGCCAGCAGTTTATGGTCCGGGACTGAAGCTTTCTTT; cdr3_aa: CASSLWSGTEAFF
v_call: TRBV7-9; clone_size: .; d_call: .; j_call: TRBJ2-1; cdr3_nt: TGTGCCAGCAGCTTAGAGGGTTTGGCTAGCAGAAGCTCCTACAATGAGCAGTTCTTC; cdr3_aa: CASSLEGLASRSSYNEQFF
v_call: TRBV30; clone_size: .; d_call: .; j_call: TRBJ1-1; cdr3_nt: TGTGCCTGGGATCAAGGCGTGAACACTGAAGCTTTCTTT; cdr3_aa: CAWDQGVNTEAFF
v_call: TRBV29-1; clone_size: .; d_call: .; j_call: TRBJ1-2; cdr3_nt: TGCAGCGTTGAAGATCGGTACAGGGAAGGCGGCTACACCTTC; cdr3_aa: CSVEDRYREGGYTF
v_call: TRBV14; clone_size: .; d_call: .; j_call: TRBJ1-1; cdr3_nt: TGTGCCAGCAGCCAAGACCCATTACCCTTGAACACTGAAGCTTTCTTT; cdr3_aa: CASSQDPLPLNTEAFF
v_call: TRBV5-8; clone_size: .; d_call: .; j_call: TRBJ2-7; cdr3_nt: TGTGCCAGCAGCTTGGGGATAGGAATCCGGGCCTACGAGCAGTACTTC; cdr3_aa: CASSLGIGIRAYEQYF
v_call: TRBV19; clone_size: .; d_call: .; j_call: TRBJ2-3; cdr3_nt: TGTGCCAGTAGTATAAGGGACGGAGATACGCAGTATTTT; cdr3_aa: CASSIRDGDTQYF
v_call: TRBV6-5; clone_size: .; d_call: TRBD1; j_call: TRBJ2-7; cdr3_nt: TGTGCCAGCAGTTACGGCCAGGGACAGACCTACGAGCAGTACTTC; cdr3_aa: CASSYGQGQTYEQYF
v_call: TRBV7-8; clone_size: .; d_call: .; j_call: TRBJ2-7; cdr3_nt: TGTGCCAGCAGCTTAATTATCCTCTCCTACGAGCAGTACTTC; cdr3_aa: CASSLIILSYEQYF
v_call: TRBV5-1; clone_size: .; d_call: TRBD2; j_call: TRBJ2-1; cdr3_nt: TGCGCCAGCAGCTTGGTGATGGGACTAGTGACCTACAATGAGCAGTTCTTC; cdr3_aa: CASSLVMGLVTYNEQFF
v_call: TRBV4-3; clone_size: .; d_call: TRBD2; j_call: TRBJ2-2; cdr3_nt: TGCGCCAGCAGCCAACGAGCGGGAGGGTACGACACCGGGGAGCTGTTTTTT; cdr3_aa: CASSQRAGGYDTGELFF
v_call: TRBV7-9; clone_size: .; d_call: TRBD1; j_call: TRBJ2-7; cdr3_nt: TGTGCCAGCAGCTCCACCGGGACAGGCCAATACGAGCAGTACTTC; cdr3_aa: CASSSTGTGQYEQYF
v_call: TRBV11-2; clone_size: once; d_call: .; j_call: TRBJ2-3; cdr3_nt: TGTGCCTCGGGAGATACGCAGTATTTT; cdr3_aa: CASGDTQYF
v_call: TRBV15; clone_size: .; d_call: .; j_call: TRBJ2-1; cdr3_nt: TGTGCCACCAGCAGAGAGGAGGGGATGAATGAGCAGTTCTTC; cdr3_aa: CATSREEGMNEQFF
v_call: TRBV27; clone_size: .; d_call: .; j_call: TRBJ1-1; cdr3_nt: TGTGCCAGCAGTTTAAGAGGCCCGAACACTGAAGCTTTCTTT; cdr3_aa: CASSLRGPNTEAFF
v_call: TRBV29-1; clone_size: .; d_call: TRBD2; j_call: TRBJ2-1; cdr3_nt: TGCAGCAGTGGGAGGGCCTACAATGAGCAGTTCTTC; cdr3_aa: CSSGRAYNEQFF
v_call: TRBV5-4; clone_size: .; d_call: TRBD1; j_call: TRBJ2-7; cdr3_nt: TGTGCCAGCAGCTCCTGGGACAGGGGCTACGAGCAGTACTTC; cdr3_aa: CASSSWDRGYEQYF
v_call: TRBV11-2; clone_size: .; d_call: .; j_call: TRBJ2-7; cdr3_nt: TGTGCCAGCAGCTTAGGACCCGTAAACCACGAGCAGTACTTC; cdr3_aa: CASSLGPVNHEQYF
v_call: TRBV6-5; clone_size: .; d_call: TRBD2; j_call: TRBJ2-2; cdr3_nt: TGTGCCAGCAGTATAGCGGGAGGGCCCTCCGGGGAGCTGTTTTTT; cdr3_aa: CASSIAGGPSGELFF
v_call: TRBV4-1; clone_size: once; d_call: TRBD1; j_call: TRBJ2-1; cdr3_nt: TGCGCCAGCAGCCAAGAGAGAAGGGACAGGACACTCTTC; cdr3_aa: CASSQERRDRTLF
v_call: TRBV28; clone_size: .; d_call: .; j_call: TRBJ1-5; cdr3_nt: TGTGCCAGCAGGGGGGTCAGCAATCAGCCCCAGCATTTT; cdr3_aa: CASRGVSNQPQHF
v_call: TRBV14; clone_size: .; d_call: .; j_call: TRBJ2-3; cdr3_nt: TGTGCCAGCAGCCAACGACTCGACACGCAGTATTTT; cdr3_aa: CASSQRLDTQYF
v_call: TRBV7-9; clone_size: .; d_call: .; j_call: TRBJ1-1; cdr3_nt: TGTGCCAGCAGCTTAGGCACTGAAGCTTTCTTT; cdr3_aa: CASSLGTEAFF
v_call: TRBV27; clone_size: .; d_call: TRBD2; j_call: TRBJ2-1; cdr3_nt: TGTGCCAGCAGTTGGGGGGGTCTCTCCCCCAATGAGCAGTTCTTC; cdr3_aa: CASSWGGLSPNEQFF
v_call: TRBV7-9; clone_size: .; d_call: TRBD2; j_call: TRBJ2-1; cdr3_nt: TGTGCCAGCAGCTTAATGGGAGGGGCGCCCTTCTCCTACAATGAGCAGTTCTTC; cdr3_aa: CASSLMGGAPFSYNEQFF
v_call: TRBV28; clone_size: .; d_call: .; j_call: TRBJ1-4; cdr3_nt: TGTGCCAGCAGTTTAAGGGGCGGAAATGAAAAACTGTTTTTT; cdr3_aa: CASSLRGGNEKLFF
v_call: TRBV4-1; clone_size: .; d_call: .; j_call: TRBJ1-1; cdr3_nt: TGCGCCAGCAGCCACTCGGCGGGGGGCACTGAAGCTTTCTTT; cdr3_aa: CASSHSAGGTEAFF
v_call: TRBV5-5; clone_size: .; d_call: .; j_call: TRBJ2-7; cdr3_nt: TGTGCCAGCAGCTGGCAGGGTTACGAGCAGTACTTC; cdr3_aa: CASSWQGYEQYF
v_call: TRBV5-6; clone_size: .; d_call: .; j_call: TRBJ2-7; cdr3_nt: TGTGCCAGCAGCTGGAGCAGCATCTACGAGCAGTACTTC; cdr3_aa: CASSWSSIYEQYF
v_call: TRBV2; clone_size: .; d_call: .; j_call: TRBJ2-7; cdr3_nt: TGTGCCAGCAGTGAAGCCCTCACAGGCCCCTCGTCCTACGAGCAGTACTTC; cdr3_aa: CASSEALTGPSSYEQYF
v_call: TRBV7-9; clone_size: .; d_call: TRBD2; j_call: TRBJ2-5; cdr3_nt: TGTGCCAGCAGCTTAGGGACTAGCGGGGGTCAAGAGACCCAGTACTTC; cdr3_aa: CASSLGTSGGQETQYF
v_call: TRBV29-1; clone_size: .; d_call: .; j_call: TRBJ1-2; cdr3_nt: TGCAGCGTTGAAGGAACAGGGTGGCGGGGCTACACCTTC; cdr3_aa: CSVEGTGWRGYTF
v_call: TRBV6-1; clone_size: .; d_call: TRBD2; j_call: TRBJ2-1; cdr3_nt: TGTGCCAGCAGTACTAGCGGGGCTACATATGAGCAGTTCTTC; cdr3_aa: CASSTSGATYEQFF
v_call: TRBV30; clone_size: .; d_call: .; j_call: TRBJ2-7; cdr3_nt: TGTGCCTGGACGAACGGGGCGGCCTACGAGCAGTACTTC; cdr3_aa: CAWTNGAAYEQYF
v_call: TRBV28; clone_size: .; d_call: .; j_call: TRBJ2-7; cdr3_nt: TGTGCCAGCAGTTTACGGGCAGGGTACGAGCAGTACTTC; cdr3_aa: CASSLRAGYEQYF
v_call: TRBV9; clone_size: .; d_call: TRBD1; j_call: TRBJ1-6; cdr3_nt: TGTGCCAGCAGCGAGACAGGGGGTTATAATTCACCCCTCCACTTT; cdr3_aa: CASSETGGYNSPLHF
v_call: TRBV10-3; clone_size: .; d_call: .; j_call: TRBJ1-1; cdr3_nt: TGTGCCATCAGTGGATATGACGGGGGGGGCGAAGCTTTCTTT; cdr3_aa: CAISGYDGGGEAFF
v_call: TRBV5-6; clone_size: .; d_call: TRBD1; j_call: TRBJ2-3; cdr3_nt: TGTGCCAGCAGACCGGGACAGGGGTTAGATACGCAGTATTTT; cdr3_aa: CASRPGQGLDTQYF
v_call: TRBV7-9; clone_size: .; d_call: .; j_call: TRBJ1-1; cdr3_nt: TGTGCCAGCAGCTTAGCGGCAGGGAGGGATGAAGCTTTCTTT; cdr3_aa: CASSLAAGRDEAFF
v_call: TRBV6-6; clone_size: .; d_call: .; j_call: TRBJ1-6; cdr3_nt: TGTGCCAGCAGTTACTCGGCTAACAACTCACCCCTCCACTTT; cdr3_aa: CASSYSANNSPLHF
v_call: TRBV6-5; clone_size: once; d_call: TRBD1; j_call: TRBJ2-1; cdr3_nt: TGTGCCAGCAGTCTACAGGGGCCGTACAATGAGCAGTTCTTC; cdr3_aa: CASSLQGPYNEQFF
v_call: TRBV21-1; clone_size: .; d_call: .; j_call: TRBJ1-4; cdr3_nt: TGTGCCAGGGGGGATGGTTCGAGCGAAAAACTGTTTTTT; cdr3_aa: CARGDGSSEKLFF
v_call: TRBV11-2; clone_size: once; d_call: .; j_call: TRBJ1-5; cdr3_nt: TGTGCCAGCAGCCCCGGAGGTGGGTTGCAGCCCCAGCATTTT; cdr3_aa: CASSPGGGLQPQHF
v_call: TRBV19; clone_size: .; d_call: TRBD1; j_call: TRBJ2-7; cdr3_nt: TGTGCCAGAAAAGACAGGGGGCACCCCTTCTACGAGCAGTACTTC; cdr3_aa: CARKDRGHPFYEQYF